This T cell receptor beta chain was profiled in a study of graft-versus-host responses after intestinal transplantation. The CDR3 spans 15 residues. The V and J ends lost 10 bases and 6 bases respectively, with 22 bases between them. From germline, CDR1 is MNHNS and CDR2 SASEGT. The table came from immunoSEQ multiplex PCR; TCRdb's copy has only in-frame clones and leaves some out. The sample lists about 120,000 clones, 85% to 95% occurring once. For this clone: The antigen is not known.

This specimen was unstimulated CD4+ T cells sorted from spleen or lymph node cells, taken before intestinal transplant. This TCR derives from a human donor who received an intestinal transplant. The chain uses TRBV6-1 and TRBJ2-4; a possible D gene is TRBD1 (6 bases). DNA of the CDR3: TGTGCCACCCAGCAGGGGCCGTCAACCGCAAACATTCAGTACTTC. Translated, it gives CATQQGPSTANIQYF.